These 2 T cell receptor beta chains came from one sample sequenced in a study of T cell repertoires in cytomegalovirus infection. Each CDR3 protein is one row after TCRdb ran MiXCR on the reads. The sample has 200,000 to 300,000 distinct CDR3 sequences; roughly an eighth are singletons. The sample consisted of PBMCs. These receptors were taken from a human donor in good health (CMV status not recorded). Some clones in this sample may be carry-over from other donors' samples.

This clonotype appeared many times. V is TRBV12-3 or TRBV12-4 and J is TRBJ2-1; 9 bases map to TRBD1. The CDR3 is made up of 15 amino acids. With 5 bases clipped from V and 7 bases from J, the junction kept 9 bases outside the gene matches. The CDR3 protein is CASSQLRDRENEQFF. The CDR3 region has the DNA TGTGCCAGCAGTCAACTCCGGGACAGGGAGAATGAGCAGTTCTTC.

This clonotype occurred many times. V usage is TRBV7-2 and J usage is TRBJ1-5; TRBD1 might be the D (6 bases). From germline, CDR1 is SGHTA and CDR2 FQGNSA. The CDR3 has 13 amino acids. Trimming cost V 5 bases and J 9 bases, with 14 bases left between them. The CDR3, as DNA: TGTGCCAGCAGCCCCGAGGGGGGGCGGCCCCAGCATTTT. Translation: CASSPEGGRPQHF.